This TCR beta chain comes out of a study of T cells after posttransplantation cyclophosphamide. Points on this clone: The antigen remains undetermined.

The study, taken as a whole, reports: Donor CD8+ memory clones often dominated recipient blood repertoires at later times.

Data came from immunoSEQ multiplex PCR; TCRdb stores just in-frame clones and leaves some out. The profile covers about 21,000 clones, with roughly 98% appearing a single time and around 0.15% taken by the ten largest. The V gene's germline CDR1 is SQVTM and CDR2 ANQGSEA. Trimming took 1 base from V and 2 from J; bases not matched to a gene: 4. CDR3 size: 15 residues. The chain has TRBV29-1 and TRBJ2-1, with TRBD1 identical over 8 bases. This sequence originates from a man between 35 and 55 years old in good health, CMV-negative, and a related stem cell transplant donor. Sequencing used naive CD8+ T cells sorted from PBMCs. The CDR3 loop is CSVEGGTGPYNEQFF. For the CDR3, the DNA is TGCAGCGTTGAAGGGGGGACAGGACCCTACAATGAGCAGTTCTTC.